One and the same sample provided the 2 T cell receptor beta chains below, sequenced in a study of T cell changes during pregnancy in multiple sclerosis. The assay was immunoSEQ multiplex PCR, and TCRdb's table has in-frame clones only and misses some. This sample carries 54,000 or so clones, 93% of them seen once, and the ten largest clones take approximately 0.35%. Sequences were derived from CD4+ T cells from peripheral blood mononuclear cells, sampled before pregnancy. These receptors were obtained from a female donor with multiple sclerosis, enrolled in a pregnancy study.

The rearrangement joins TRBV21-1 to TRBJ1-5; the D call of TRBD1 is as the table states it, not checked on the DNA. TRBV21-1 is a pseudogene segment. This CDR3 has 16 amino acids. CDR3 loop: CASRYRGTGVNQPQHF. The CDR3 DNA reads as TGTGCCAGCAGGTACCGGGGGACAGGGGTCAATCAGCCCCAGCATTTT.

This clone occurred once. V gene TRBV7-6 combines with J gene TRBJ2-3; possible D gene TRBD1, 5 bases. The CDR3 contains 14 residues. V gave up 2 bases and J gave up 2 bases, with 8 bases separating them. The germline CDR1 and CDR2 sequences are SGHVS and FNYEAQ. CDR3 loop: CASSLRQHTDTQYF. The CDR3 DNA is TGTGCCAGCAGCTTACGACAGCACACAGATACGCAGTATTTT.